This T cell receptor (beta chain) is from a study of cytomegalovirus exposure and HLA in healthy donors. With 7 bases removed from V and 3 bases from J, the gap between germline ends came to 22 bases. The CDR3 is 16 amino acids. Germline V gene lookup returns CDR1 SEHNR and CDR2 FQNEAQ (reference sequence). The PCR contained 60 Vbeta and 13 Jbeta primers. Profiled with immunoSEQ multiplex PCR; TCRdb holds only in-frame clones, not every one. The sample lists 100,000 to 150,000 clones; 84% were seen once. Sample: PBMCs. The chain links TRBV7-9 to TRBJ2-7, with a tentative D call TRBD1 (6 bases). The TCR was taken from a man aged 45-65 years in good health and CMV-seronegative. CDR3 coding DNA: TGTGCCAGCACTCCCCCCCAGGGGACGGGAATCTACGAGCAGTACTTC. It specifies CASTPPQGTGIYEQYF.